The next 20 T cell receptor beta chains were all read from a single sample in a study of blood T cell repertoires in COVID-19. Profiled with immunoSEQ multiplex PCR; TCRdb holds only in-frame clones, not every one. Of some 310,000 clones in the sample, roughly 90% are singletons; the top ten hold 2.9%. Sequencing input: peripheral blood. Receptor source: a woman in her 30s with COVID-19, enrolled during active disease.

J is TRBJ1-2 and V is TRBV5-1; 7 positions agree with TRBD1. In germline, CDR1 is SGHRS, CDR2 YFSETQ. CDR3 size: 13 residues. The ends lost 4 bases at V and 5 bases at J; junction bases unmatched: 5. CDR3 loop: CASSRDSGYGYTF. CDR3 DNA: TGCGCCAGCAGCCGGGACAGTGGTTATGGCTACACCTTC.

This rearrangement joins TRBV19 to TRBJ1-1, with a tentative D call TRBD1 (5 bases). Trimming removed 6 bases from V and 3 bases from J, with 14 bases in between. This CDR3 spans 14 amino acids. CDR1 is LNHDA, CDR2 SQIVND, per germline (reference sequence). The CDR3 region has the DNA TGTGCCAGTAGAAACCGCGCGGGGGACACTGAAGCTTTCTTT. It codes for CASRNRAGDTEAFF.

The CDR3 coding sequence is TGTGCCACCTCCCGTAAGGGGGATGAAAAACTGTTTTTT. Translating it yields CATSRKGDEKLFF. The chain uses TRBV10-3 and TRBJ1-4; weak D call: TRBD1 (6 bases). Trimming stripped 10 bases from V and 6 bases from J, with 15 bases between. This CDR3 comprises 13 residues. Germline values: CDR1 ENHRY, CDR2 SYGVKD.

This chain links TRBV6-1 with TRBJ1-1; tentatively, D is TRBD1 (5 bases). Trimming removed 1 base at V and 0 bases at J, with 6 bases between. In germline, CDR1 is MNHNS, CDR2 SASEGT. There are 14 residues in the CDR3. The CDR3 DNA sequence: TGTGCCAGCAGTGAAGACAGGTTGAACACTGAAGCTTTCTTT. Residues: CASSEDRLNTEAFF.

V is TRBV7-3 and J is TRBJ2-1, with D maybe TRBD2 (5 bases). The CDR3 loop spans 15 amino acids. Trimming shortened V by 5 bases and J by 5 bases, and 16 bases separated the two germline ends. CDR1 and CDR2 from the germline V gene are SGHTA and FQGTGA. CDR3 nucleotide sequence: TGTGCCAGCAGCCCGTTCGGGGAACAAGACAATGAGCAGTTCTTC. Translated: CASSPFGEQDNEQFF.

The CDR3 protein is CASSSGDRGRETQYF. CDR3 in DNA: TGCGCCAGCAGCTCCGGGGACAGGGGGAGGGAGACCCAGTACTTC. The V gene is TRBV5-1, the J gene TRBJ2-5; TRBD1 matches at 11 bases. The V gene end was trimmed by 3 bases and the J gene end by 5 bases; junction bases not matched to a gene: 6. Per germline, CDR1 SGHRS and CDR2 YFSETQ. The CDR3 totals 15 residues.

The V gene is TRBV19, the J gene TRBJ1-1; TRBD1 agrees at 8 bases. Losses at the gene ends were 3 bases for V and 6 bases for J; bases not matched to a gene: 6. This CDR3 region has 14 residues. Germline V gives CDR1 LNHDA, CDR2 SQIVND (reference sequence). The CDR3 loop is CASSIQGAFAEAFF. DNA of the CDR3: TGTGCCAGTAGTATCCAGGGGGCTTTCGCTGAAGCTTTCTTT.

V is TRBV6-5 and J is TRBJ1-2, with TRBD1 matching over 8 bases. The J segment lost 5 bases and the V segment lost 2 bases, leaving 4 bases of the junction unmatched. Germline V CDR1 and CDR2: MNHEY, SVGAGI. This CDR3 is 14 amino acids long. CDR3 sequence (DNA): TGTGCCAGCAGTTACGCTGGACAGGGATATGGCTACACCTTC. Translated, it gives CASSYAGQGYGYTF.

This chain joins TRBV28 and TRBJ1-6; 7 bases are shared with TRBD1. The germline V gene has CDR1 MDHEN and CDR2 SYDVKM. With V trimmed by 5 bases and J by 11 bases, 3 bases remained unmatched. The CDR3 runs to 12 residues. The CDR3 bases are TGTGCCAGCAGTCTCACAGGGGCACCCCTCCACTTT. It specifies CASSLTGAPLHF. Full variable domain (missing parts from reference TRBV28 and TRBJ1-6): DVKVTQSSRYLVKRTGEKVFLECVQDMDHENMFWYRQDPGLGLRLIYFSYDVKMKEKGDIPEGYSVSREKKERFSLILESASTNQTSMYLCASSLTGAPLHFGNGTRLTVT.

The genes are TRBV10-2 and TRBJ2-1; D not resolved. Germline assignment: CDR1 WSHSY and CDR2 SAAADI. The CDR3 is 14 residues long. V was cut by 7 bases and J by 0 bases, with 10 bases left in between. The CDR3 reads CASTNPSSYNEQFF. CDR3 DNA sequence: TGCGCCAGCACTAACCCTAGCTCCTACAATGAGCAGTTCTTC.

The CDR3 region has the DNA TGTGCCAGCAGTGAAGCCCCGGGGGGGGCAGATACGCAGTATTTT. Translated, it gives CASSEAPGGADTQYF. The chain recombines TRBV2 with TRBJ2-3; 8 nucleotides agree with TRBD2. Germline V gives CDR1 SNHLY, CDR2 FYNNEI. The CDR3 loop spans 15 amino acids. Germline trimming cut 0 bases from V and 4 bases from J; bases unmatched to any gene: 3.

The chain recombines TRBV28 with TRBJ2-7; 8 bases fit TRBD2. This CDR3 contains 17 residues. The trim removed 6 bases at V and 2 bases at J, leaving 15 bases unmatched. CDR1 and CDR2 (germline): MDHEN, SYDVKM. CDR3 in amino acids: CASSSPVTSGGPYEQYF. The CDR3, as DNA: TGTGCCAGCAGCTCTCCCGTTACTAGCGGAGGCCCCTACGAGCAGTACTTC.

The chain recombines TRBV5-6 with TRBJ1-1; tentatively, D is TRBD1 (5 bases). The germline V and J ends were trimmed by 3 bases and 1 base, with 10 bases remaining between them. The germline V gene has CDR1 SGHDT and CDR2 YYEEEE. The CDR3 is 14 amino acids. CDR3 region: CASSWGEGNTEAFF. In DNA form, the CDR3 reads TGTGCCAGCAGCTGGGGGGAGGGGAACACTGAAGCTTTCTTT.

The rearrangement links TRBV3-1 (or the pseudogene TRBV3-2) to TRBJ2-3; TRBD2 agrees at 12 bases. The CDR3 spans 16 residues. CDR1 and CDR2 (germline): LGHDT, YNNKEL (reference sequence). With 4 bases clipped from V and 3 bases from J, the junction kept 5 bases outside the gene matches. The CDR3 region has the DNA TGTGCCAGCAGCCGGATAGGGACTAGCGGGACAGATACGCAGTATTTT. Its protein is CASSRIGTSGTDTQYF.

The V gene is TRBV27, the J gene TRBJ1-2, with TRBD1 matching over 7 bases. Germline assignment: CDR1 MNHEY and CDR2 SMNVEV (reference sequence). The CDR3 contains 16 residues. V trimming: 6 bases; J trimming: 2 bases; junction bases outside the gene matches: 12. The CDR3 DNA reads as TGTGCCAGCAGGACTGAAGCCAGGGGGGCGAACTATGGCTACACCTTC. The encoded protein is CASRTEARGANYGYTF.

This chain joins TRBV5-1 and TRBJ2-5; 10 positions match TRBD2. This CDR3 has 16 amino acids. With V trimmed by 4 bases and J by 5 bases, 11 bases remained unmatched. Germline V gene data show CDR1 as SGHRS and CDR2 as YFSETQ. The CDR3 bases are TGCGCCAGCAGCACTAGCGGGATTATGGGGTGGGAGACCCAGTACTTC. This codes for CASSTSGIMGWETQYF. Variable domain in full (rest from reference TRBV5-1 and TRBJ2-5): KAGVTQTPRYLIKTRGQQVTLSCSPISGHRSVSWYQQTPGQGLQFLFEYFSETQRNKGNFPGRFSGRQFSNSRSEMNVSTLELGDSALYLCASSTSGIMGWETQYFGPGTRLLVL.

The chain recombines TRBV10-3 with TRBJ1-2; D is ambiguous. The CDR3 length is 14 residues. The V end lost 4 bases, the J end lost 6 bases, and 15 bases lay between the germline ends. The germline V gene has CDR1 ENHRY and CDR2 SYGVKD. The CDR3 nucleotides are TGTGCCATCAGTGGGATGGCCCCTGAGGATGGCTACACCTTC. This translates into CAISGMAPEDGYTF.

The chain employs TRBV19 and TRBJ1-1, with 7 bases fitting TRBD1. Germline lookup yields CDR1 LNHDA and CDR2 SQIVND (reference sequence). This CDR3 comprises 11 residues. Germline trimming cut 7 bases from V and 6 bases from J; bases unmatched to any gene: 2. The CDR3 loop is CASTTGSEAFF. DNA for the CDR3: TGTGCCAGTACGACAGGGTCTGAAGCTTTCTTT.

The chain joins TRBV2 to TRBJ1-1, with 12 positions matching TRBD1. This CDR3 has 14 residues. V trimming: 10 bases; J trimming: 4 bases; junction bases outside the gene matches: 7. Germline-derived CDR1 and CDR2 are SNHLY and FYNNEI. As DNA, the CDR3 is TGTGCCACCGGGACAGGGGGCTGGGGCACTGAAGCTTTCTTT. Protein sequence: CATGTGGWGTEAFF.

The V and J genes are TRBV3-1 (or the pseudogene TRBV3-2) and TRBJ1-1; maybe TRBD1 (6 bases). The CDR3 sequence is 13 residues long. CDR1 and CDR2 from the germline V gene are LGHDT and YNNKEL (reference sequence). The V end lost 8 bases, the J end lost 10 bases, and 20 bases lay between the germline ends. The CDR3 DNA follows: TGTGCCAGCGCGTTGGGGGGGCGGTGGGGAGCTTTCTTT. Its protein product is CASALGGRWGAFF.